This entry lists 9 T cell receptor beta chains sequenced from one sample in a study of blood T cell repertoires in COVID-19. TCRdb's copy holds only in-frame clones and misses some; the assay was immunoSEQ multiplex PCR. The sample holds over 150,000 clones, about 85% seen once. The specimen was peripheral blood. All receptors derive from an elderly man with COVID-19, enrolled during active disease.

The sample holds many counts of this clone. The chain combines TRBV6-5 with TRBJ1-3; 7 positions agree with TRBD1. Germline CDR1 reads MNHEY; CDR2 reads SVGAGI. CDR3 length: 15 residues. J was trimmed by 0 bases and V by 10 bases; bases with no gene match: 9. CDR3 bases: TGTGCCACCAAGACAGGGTTGATCTCTGGAAACACCATATATTTT. Its protein product is CATKTGLISGNTIYF.

The chain links TRBV5-1 to TRBJ1-2; 7 bases are a match to TRBD1. CDR1 and CDR2 from the germline V gene are SGHRS and YFSETQ. The CDR3 extends over 13 amino acids. V lost 4 bases and J lost 6; bases outside the gene matches: 6. CDR3 bases: TGCGCCAGCAGCATTACCAGGGGGGATGGCTACACCTTC. This encodes CASSITRGDGYTF. The whole variable domain, filled in from reference TRBV5-1 and TRBJ1-2, reads KAGVTQTPRYLIKTRGQQVTLSCSPISGHRSVSWYQQTPGQGLQFLFEYFSETQRNKGNFPGRFSGRQFSNSRSEMNVSTLELGDSALYLCASSITRGDGYTFGSGTRLTVV.

This clone was observed a few times. The chain joins TRBV7-2 to TRBJ1-2; maybe TRBD1 (6 bases). Germline V lookup: CDR1 SGHTA, CDR2 FQGNSA. The CDR3 covers 14 residues. V was pared by 1 base and J by 8 bases, with 14 bases between. The CDR3 reads CASSLETGIRGYTF. The CDR3 DNA follows: TGTGCCAGCAGCTTAGAGACAGGAATTAGAGGCTACACCTTC.

The chain employs TRBV14 and TRBJ2-2, with D possibly TRBD2 on 5 matching bases. This CDR3 has 16 residues. The V gene's germline CDR1 is SGHDN and CDR2 FVKESK. V dropped 2 bases and J dropped 1 base, with 11 bases sitting between them. The chain's CDR3 is CASSQFGGKNTGELFF. CDR3 sequence (DNA): TGTGCCAGCAGCCAATTCGGAGGAAAGAACACCGGGGAGCTGTTTTTT.

The gene calls are TRBV7-2 and TRBJ2-7, with 11 nucleotides matching TRBD1. The CDR3 totals 17 residues. From germline, CDR1 is SGHTA and CDR2 FQGNSA. V shed 5 bases and J 0 bases; nucleotides not matched to a gene: 9. For the CDR3, the DNA is TGTGCCAGCAGCGTAAAGGGACAGGGGGTTCCCTCCTACGAGCAGTACTTC. Protein sequence: CASSVKGQGVPSYEQYF.

The V gene is TRBV9, the J gene TRBJ2-5; 10 bases line up with TRBD1. The CDR3 has 15 amino acids. Trimming removed 4 bases from V and 6 bases from J; junction bases left unmatched: 9. In germline, CDR1 is SGDLS, CDR2 YYNGEE. The DNA for the CDR3 is TGTGCCAGCAGCAGCGACAGGGGGCTGGAAAAGACCCAGTACTTC. This gives the protein CASSSDRGLEKTQYF.

This clone was seen only once. V gene TRBV5-6 combines with J gene TRBJ2-3; 8 positions match TRBD1. V shed 4 bases and J 4 bases; nucleotides not matched to a gene: 11. Germline V gene data show CDR1 as SGHDT and CDR2 as YYEEEE. The CDR3 is 16 amino acids. The CDR3 is CASSGLRTGRPDTQYF. CDR3 nucleotides: TGTGCCAGCAGCGGCCTCCGGACAGGGCGCCCAGATACGCAGTATTTT.

The V call is TRBV20-1, the J call TRBJ2-7; TRBD2 matches 8 bases. Germline CDR1 is DFQATT and CDR2 is SNEGSKA (reference sequence). CDR3 size: 14 residues. The V and J ends lost 3 bases and 1 base, in that order; junction bases with no gene match: 5. CDR3 in amino acids: CSASVSGGSYEQYF. DNA for the CDR3: TGCAGTGCTAGTGTAAGCGGGGGTTCCTACGAGCAGTACTTC.

V gene TRBV28 combines with J gene TRBJ2-7; TRBD2 aligns across 8 bases. Germline V lookup: CDR1 MDHEN, CDR2 SYDVKM. J was trimmed by 6 bases and V by 2 bases; bases with no gene match: 6. The CDR3 is made up of 14 amino acids. This chain's CDR3 is CASSLLAGGGEQYF. The CDR3, as DNA: TGTGCCAGCAGTTTACTGGCGGGGGGAGGCGAGCAGTACTTC.